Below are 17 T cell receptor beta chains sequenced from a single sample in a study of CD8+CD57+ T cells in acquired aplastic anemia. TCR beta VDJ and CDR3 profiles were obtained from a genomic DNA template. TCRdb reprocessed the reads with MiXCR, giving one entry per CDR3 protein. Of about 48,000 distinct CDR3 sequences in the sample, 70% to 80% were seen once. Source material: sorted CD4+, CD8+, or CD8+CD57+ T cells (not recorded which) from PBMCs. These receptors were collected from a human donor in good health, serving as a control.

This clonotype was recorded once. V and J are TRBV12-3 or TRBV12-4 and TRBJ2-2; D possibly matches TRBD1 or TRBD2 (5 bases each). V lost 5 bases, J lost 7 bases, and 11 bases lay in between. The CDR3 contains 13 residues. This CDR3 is CASSRGAYGELFF. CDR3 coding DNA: TGTGCCAGCAGTCGAGGGGCTTACGGGGAGCTGTTTTTT.

In DNA form, the CDR3 reads TGTGCCAGCAGTGATGTAACAGGGGGCTACGAGCAGTACTTC. Translation: CASSDVTGGYEQYF. The genes are TRBV2 and TRBJ2-7; 8 bases map to TRBD1. From germline, CDR1 is SNHLY and CDR2 FYNNEI. Trimming at V came to 3 bases and at J to 3 bases, leaving 4 bases not matched to a gene. The CDR3 is 14 residues long.

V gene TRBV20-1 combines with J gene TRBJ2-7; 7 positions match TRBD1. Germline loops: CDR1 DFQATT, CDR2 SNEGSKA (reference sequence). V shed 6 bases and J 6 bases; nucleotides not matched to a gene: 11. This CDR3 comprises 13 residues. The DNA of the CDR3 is TGCAGTGCCCCGCAGGACAGGACGGGCGAGCAGTACTTC. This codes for CSAPQDRTGEQYF.

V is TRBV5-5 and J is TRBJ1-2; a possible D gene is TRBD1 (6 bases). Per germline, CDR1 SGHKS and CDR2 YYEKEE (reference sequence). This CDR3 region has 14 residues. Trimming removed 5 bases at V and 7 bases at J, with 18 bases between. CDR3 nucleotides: TGTGCCAGCAGGATGGACAGCCTCCGGGGTGGCTACACCTTC. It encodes CASRMDSLRGGYTF.

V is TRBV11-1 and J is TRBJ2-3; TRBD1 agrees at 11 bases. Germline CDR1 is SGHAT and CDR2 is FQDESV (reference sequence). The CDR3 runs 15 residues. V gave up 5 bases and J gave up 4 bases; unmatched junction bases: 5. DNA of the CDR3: TGTGCCAGCAGCGTAGGACAGGGGGCTGCAGATACGCAGTATTTT. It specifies CASSVGQGAADTQYF.

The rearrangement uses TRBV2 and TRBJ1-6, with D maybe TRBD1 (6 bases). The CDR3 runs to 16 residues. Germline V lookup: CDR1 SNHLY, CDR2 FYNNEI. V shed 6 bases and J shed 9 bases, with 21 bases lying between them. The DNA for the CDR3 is TGTGCCAGCAGACTGACTAGACAGGTTCGAGGTTCACCCCTCCACTTT. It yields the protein CASRLTRQVRGSPLHF.

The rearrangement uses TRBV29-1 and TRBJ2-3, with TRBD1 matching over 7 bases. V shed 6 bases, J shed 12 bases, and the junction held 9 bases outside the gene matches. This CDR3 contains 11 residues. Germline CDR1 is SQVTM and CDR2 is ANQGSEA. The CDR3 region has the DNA TGCAGCGTGGCCCAGGGGGAGATACAGTATTTT. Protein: CSVAQGEIQYF.

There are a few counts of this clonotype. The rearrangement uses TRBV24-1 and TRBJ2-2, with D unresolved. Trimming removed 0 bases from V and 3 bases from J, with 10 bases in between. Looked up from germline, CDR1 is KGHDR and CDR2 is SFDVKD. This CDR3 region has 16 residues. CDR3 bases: TGTGCCACCAGTGATTTGACGTATGGGGACACCGGGGAGCTGTTTTTT. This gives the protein CATSDLTYGDTGELFF.

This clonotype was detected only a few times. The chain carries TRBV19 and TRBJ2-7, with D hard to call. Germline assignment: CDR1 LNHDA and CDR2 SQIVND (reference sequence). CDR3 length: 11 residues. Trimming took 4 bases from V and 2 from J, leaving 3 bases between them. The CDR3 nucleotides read TGTGCCAGTAGTAATGCCTACGAGCAGTACTTC. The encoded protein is CASSNAYEQYF.

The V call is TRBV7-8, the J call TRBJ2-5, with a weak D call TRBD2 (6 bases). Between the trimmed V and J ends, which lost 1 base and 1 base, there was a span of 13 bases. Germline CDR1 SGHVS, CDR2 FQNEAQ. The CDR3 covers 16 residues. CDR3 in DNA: TGTGCCAGCAGCTTAGATGGGGGGTACCCCCAAGAGACCCAGTACTTC. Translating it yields CASSLDGGYPQETQYF.

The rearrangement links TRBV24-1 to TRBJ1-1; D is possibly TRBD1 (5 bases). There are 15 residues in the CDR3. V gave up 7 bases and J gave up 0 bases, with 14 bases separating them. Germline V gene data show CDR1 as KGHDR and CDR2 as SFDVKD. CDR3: CATRTGGHMNTEAFF. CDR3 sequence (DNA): TGTGCCACCAGAACTGGAGGACACATGAACACTGAAGCTTTCTTT.

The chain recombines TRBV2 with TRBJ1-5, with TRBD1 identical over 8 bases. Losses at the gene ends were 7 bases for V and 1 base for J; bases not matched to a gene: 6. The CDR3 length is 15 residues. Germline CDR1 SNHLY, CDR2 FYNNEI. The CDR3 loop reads CASNPGQASNQPQHF. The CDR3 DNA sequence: TGTGCCAGCAATCCGGGACAGGCAAGCAATCAGCCCCAGCATTTT.

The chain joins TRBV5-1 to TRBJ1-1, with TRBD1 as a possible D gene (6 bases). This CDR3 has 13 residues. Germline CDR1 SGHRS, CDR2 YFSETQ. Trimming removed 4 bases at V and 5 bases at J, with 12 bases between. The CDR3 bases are TGCGCCAGCAGCACAGGGTCGGTGACTGAAGCTTTCTTT. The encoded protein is CASSTGSVTEAFF.

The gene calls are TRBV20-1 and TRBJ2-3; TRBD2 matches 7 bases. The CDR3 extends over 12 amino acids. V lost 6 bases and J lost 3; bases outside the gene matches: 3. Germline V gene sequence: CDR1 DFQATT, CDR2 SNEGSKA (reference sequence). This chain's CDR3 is CSAGGTTDTQYF. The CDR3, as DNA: TGCAGTGCGGGAGGGACGACAGATACGCAGTATTTT.

The CDR3 region has the DNA TGCAGCGTTGTGAGGGGCATGGAGACTGAAGCTTTCTTT. It specifies CSVVRGMETEAFF. This rearrangement joins TRBV29-1 to TRBJ1-1; tentative D call: TRBD1 (5 bases). Germline CDR1 SQVTM, CDR2 ANQGSEA. With 4 bases removed from V and 5 bases from J, the gap between germline ends came to 14 bases. The CDR3 covers 13 residues.

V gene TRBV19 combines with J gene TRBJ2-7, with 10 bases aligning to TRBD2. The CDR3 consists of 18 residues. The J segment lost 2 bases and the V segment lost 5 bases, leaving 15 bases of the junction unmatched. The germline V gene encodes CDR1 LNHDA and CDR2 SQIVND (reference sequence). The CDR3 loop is CASSPRLAGATLPYEQYF. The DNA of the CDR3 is TGTGCCAGTAGTCCCCGGCTAGCGGGGGCTACGCTCCCCTACGAGCAGTACTTC.

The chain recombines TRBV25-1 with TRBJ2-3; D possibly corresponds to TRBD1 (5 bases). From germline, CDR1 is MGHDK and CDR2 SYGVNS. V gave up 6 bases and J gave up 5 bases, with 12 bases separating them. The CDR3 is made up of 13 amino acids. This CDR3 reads CASSVEGVDTQYF. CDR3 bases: TGTGCCAGCAGCGTAGAAGGGGTAGATACGCAGTATTTT.